The present TCR beta chain was sequenced within a study of naive and memory T cell subsets. Broader study findings: Clonotypes here are unpaired alpha or beta chain sequences. From naive to CM, EM and EMRA, diversity decreased and Gini increased.

Both TRBC1 and TRBC2 were covered by a beta constant-region primer of two equimolar oligonucleotides. Nested alpha and beta constant-region primers with the SP2 primer drove four PCR rounds on ligated cDNA. An oligonucleotide with the SP2 primer and a 12-nucleotide UMI was ligated to the cDNA 3' end. Each CDR3 protein gets one entry after TCRdb re-called the UMI-ligation and nested PCR reads with MiXCR. Of about 120,000 distinct CDR3 sequences listed, 35% to 45% are singletons. This clonotype was picked up a small number of times. Its target is unknown. Four subsets defined by CD45RA and CD27 were sorted after CD3, CD4, CD8 and live/dead staining. The sample taken for sequencing was central memory CD4+ T cells from blood. The receptor was isolated from a human donor in good health.

The CDR3: CASSQTRGYEQYF. In DNA, the CDR3 is TGCGCCAGCAGCCAAACGAGGGGCTACGAGCAGTACTTC. This chain links TRBV4-3 with TRBJ2-7, with D possibly called TRBD1 or TRBD2 (5 bases each). The CDR3 has 13 amino acids. Germline assignment: CDR1 LGHNA and CDR2 YSLEER. V was cut by 2 bases and J by 3 bases, with 8 bases left in between.